This T cell receptor beta chain derives from a study of beta chain features in type 1 diabetes. Study as a whole: Fewer than 140,000,000 sorted cells were examined across all samples.

Turning to this clone: Its antigen is not identified.

Trimming took 1 base from V and 3 from J, leaving 13 bases between them. CDR1 and CDR2 from the germline V gene are SGHRS and YFSETQ. The CDR3 has 15 residues. Sequencing targeted expressed TCRB transcripts, as all isolated RNA had been reverse transcribed. Clones were read by immunoSEQ multiplex PCR, and TCRdb kept only the in-frame ones, dropping some. The sample has 250,000 to 400,000 clones, approximately 15% seen once. Overall study findings and caveats: A greater similarity of naive, central memory and Treg TCRB repertoires was seen among patients than among healthy donors.

The V call is TRBV5-1, the J call TRBJ1-2, with TRBD1 as a possible D gene (6 bases). The sequencing sample was made of central memory CD4+ T cells from blood. The TCR comes from a man under 40 in good health. Here the CDR3 DNA reads TGCGCCAGCAGCTTGTTACCGGGGGCGGACTATGGCTACACCTTC. Protein product: CASSLLPGADYGYTF.